Reported below is one T cell receptor beta chain. This sample stems from a study of blood T cell repertoires in COVID-19. The overall study: From the United States, Italy and Spain came samples of acute and convalescent COVID-19.

The repertoire was sequenced with immunoSEQ multiplex PCR; TCRdb's copy has only in-frame clones and lacks some. Of some 53,000 clones detected, roughly 88% appear once; the ten largest clones hold approximately 3.4%. V was pared by 10 bases and J by 4 bases, with 16 bases between. In germline, CDR1 is SGHAT, CDR2 FQDESV (reference sequence). This CDR3 comprises 14 residues. The receptor's source is a human donor in a cohort sampled during active COVID-19. This chain links TRBV11-1 with TRBJ2-2, with D maybe TRBD1 (6 bases). Sequencing input: peripheral blood. CDR3 DNA sequence: TGTGCCACCCGATCCGGGACATCCACCGGGGAGCTGTTTTTT. This gives the protein CATRSGTSTGELFF.